The 16 T cell receptor beta chains presented below share a single source sample, sequenced in a study of shared clonotypes between healthy human individuals. Assay: immunoSEQ multiplex PCR; the TCRdb copy retains only in-frame clones and omits some. The data contain approximately 1,000,000 clones, around 77% of them singletons. Source material: memory CD4+ T cells from PBMCs. Described subset: CD45RA-negative fraction. These receptors were obtained from a young man in good health. Some clones in this sample may be carry-over from other donors' samples.

This clone has only a few counts. This sequence joins TRBV6-5 and TRBJ1-5; unclear D gene. V was trimmed by 5 bases and J by 9 bases, leaving 14 bases between them. The CDR3 covers 13 residues. CDR1 MNHEY and CDR2 SVGAGI come from the germline V gene. The CDR3 region has the DNA TGTGCCAGCAGTAACCGTGGGGTAGGGCCCCAGCATTTT. Translated: CASSNRGVGPQHF.

The V call is TRBV5-4, the J call TRBJ2-7, with 11 bases identical to TRBD2. After removal of 1 base from V and 3 bases from J, the junction contained 3 bases not matched to a gene. This CDR3 contains 15 residues. Germline lookup yields CDR1 SGHNT and CDR2 YYREEE (reference sequence). CDR3 sequence reads: CASSLTSGSFYEQYF. DNA of the CDR3: TGTGCCAGCAGCTTGACTAGCGGGAGTTTCTACGAGCAGTACTTC.

The J gene is TRBJ2-3, the V gene TRBV28; possible D gene TRBD2, 5 bases. The CDR3 consists of 14 residues. Germline V gene sequence: CDR1 MDHEN, CDR2 SYDVKM. V lost 7 bases and J 2 bases, leaving 13 bases between the germline ends. DNA of the CDR3: TGTGCCAGCAATCCCCCGGGGAACACAGATACGCAGTATTTT. Translation: CASNPPGNTDTQYF.

V is TRBV10-3 and J is TRBJ1-1, with a tentative D call TRBD1 (5 bases). With 4 bases removed from V and 3 bases from J, the gap between germline ends came to 9 bases. Germline CDR1 is ENHRY and CDR2 is SYGVKD. The length of the CDR3 is 13 residues. CDR3 DNA: TGTGCCATCAGTGCGGGGCCCCACACTGAAGCTTTCTTT. It encodes CAISAGPHTEAFF.

As to this clone: This may stem from a read error, because a much larger clone lies one nucleotide away. The V gene is TRBV28, the J gene TRBJ1-1; TRBD1 is a possible D gene (6 bases). V gave up 5 bases and J gave up 1 base, with 8 bases separating them. Germline CDR1 is MDHEN and CDR2 is SYDVKM. CDR3 length: 13 residues. In DNA, the CDR3 is TGTGCCAGCAGTGGAGGGGGGAACACTGAAGCTTTCTTT. Its protein product is CASSGGGNTEAFF.

The chain has TRBV28 and TRBJ2-5; D remains ambiguous. The CDR3 length is 14 residues. The V end lost 4 bases, the J end lost 5 bases, and 14 bases lay between the germline ends. Looked up from germline, CDR1 is MDHEN and CDR2 is SYDVKM. In DNA, the CDR3 is TGTGCCAGCAGTTCGATGGCTTTTAGGGAGACCCAGTACTTC. Residues: CASSSMAFRETQYF.

The J gene is TRBJ1-2, the V gene TRBV6-6, with 7 nucleotides matching TRBD1. The V gene's germline CDR1 is MNHNY and CDR2 SVGAGI (reference sequence). The CDR3 has 13 residues. The junction had 10 bases not matched to a gene; V was cut back by 7 bases and J by 8 bases. This chain's CDR3 is CASTGDRGSGYTF. The CDR3 nucleotides read TGTGCCAGCACCGGGGACAGAGGGAGCGGCTACACCTTC.

The genes are TRBV28 and TRBJ2-1, with D perhaps matching TRBD1 or TRBD2 (5 bases each). V lost 6 bases and J 6 bases, leaving 15 bases between the germline ends. Germline V gives CDR1 MDHEN, CDR2 SYDVKM. The CDR3 sequence is 14 residues long. The CDR3 sequence is CASSPGTPGNEQFF. CDR3 DNA sequence: TGTGCCAGCAGCCCCGGGACCCCGGGCAATGAGCAGTTCTTC.

In regard to this clone: Sequence at one end of the junction differs from germline and may be a read error. The gene calls are TRBV28 and TRBJ2-3; 10 positions agree with TRBD2. CDR1 MDHEN and CDR2 SYDVKM come from the germline V gene. This CDR3 has 17 amino acids. The CDR3 region is CASTLAGGFDRTDTQYF. DNA of the CDR3: TGTGCCAGCACTTTAGCGGGAGGTTTCGATCGTACTGATACGCAGTATTTT.

This rearrangement joins TRBV7-6 to TRBJ2-2; D unresolved. Germline V gene sequence: CDR1 SGHVS, CDR2 FNYEAQ. This CDR3 has 12 amino acids. Trimming cost V 5 bases and J 4 bases, with 5 bases left between them. CDR3 sequence (DNA): TGTGCCAGCAGCCCTCTCACCGGGGAGCTGTTTTTT. Protein product: CASSPLTGELFF.

Comment on this clone: Without the conserved terminal phenylalanine or tryptophan, this CDR3 likely stems from a read error. This chain links TRBV7-2 with TRBJ1-2; no definite D call. Germline V lookup: CDR1 SGHTA, CDR2 FQGNSA. V lost 5 bases, J lost 0 bases, and 13 bases lay in between. CDR3 length equals 15 residues. This CDR3 is CASSLVGESNYGYTS. Written as DNA, the CDR3 is TGTGCCAGCAGCCTGGTGGGCGAATCTAACTATGGCTACACCTCC.

The chain is built from TRBV7-3 and TRBJ2-6; a possible D gene is TRBD1 (5 bases). Between the trimmed V and J ends, which lost 5 bases and 0 bases, there was a span of 8 bases. Germline V gene lookup returns CDR1 SGHTA and CDR2 FQGTGA. CDR3 length equals 15 residues. CDR3 bases: TGTGCCAGCAGCACCGACAGCTCTGGGGCCAACGTCCTGACTTTC. As protein: CASSTDSSGANVLTF.

The chain carries TRBV6-5 and TRBJ2-7; 9 nucleotides line up with TRBD1. With V trimmed by 5 bases and J by 2 bases, 7 bases remained unmatched. From germline, CDR1 is MNHEY and CDR2 SVGAGI. The CDR3 spans 15 residues. CDR3 residues: CASSATGGHTYEQYF. The CDR3 DNA reads TGTGCCAGCAGTGCGACAGGGGGGCATACCTACGAGCAGTACTTC.

The CDR3 nucleotides are TGTGCCAGCAGAAGCCCGGGACTACAAAACATTCAGTACTTC. It codes for CASRSPGLQNIQYF. The gene calls are TRBV6-6 and TRBJ2-4; the match to TRBD2 covers 7 bases. This CDR3 has 14 residues. The J segment lost 5 bases and the V segment lost 6 bases, leaving 7 bases of the junction unmatched. Germline V gene sequence: CDR1 MNHNY, CDR2 SVGAGI (reference sequence).

This chain joins TRBV14 and TRBJ1-4, with 7 bases fitting TRBD1. Trimming took 2 bases from V and 12 from J; bases not matched to a gene: 12. Germline CDR1 is SGHDN and CDR2 is FVKESK. CDR3 size: 15 residues. The CDR3 region is CASSQQQGTTGELFF. The DNA of the CDR3 is TGTGCCAGCAGCCAACAACAGGGGACCACGGGAGAACTGTTTTTT.

The chain is built from TRBV25-1 and TRBJ2-7; D is perhaps TRBD1 (6 bases). Germline CDR1 is MGHDK and CDR2 is SYGVNS. The CDR3 runs to 15 residues. V was shortened by 10 bases and J by 3 bases, with 22 bases between the two germline ends. CDR3 amino acids: CATQPRQAPHYEQYF. The CDR3 nucleotides are TGTGCCACCCAGCCCCGACAGGCCCCCCACTACGAGCAGTACTTC.